This T cell receptor beta chain was observed in a study of blood T cell repertoires in COVID-19. Study details: Specimens from acute and convalescent COVID-19 originated in the United States, Italy and Spain.

In the source study's methods: It was from reference gene primer amplification that nucleated cell counts were estimated. The data were produced by immunoSEQ multiplex PCR, yet TCRdb's version contains in-frame clones alone and is incomplete. Clonal size and the V and J genes are those of that table, whereas D and trimming came from the DNA. This sample carries over 350,000 clones, about nine tenths of them seen once, and the ten largest clones take about 0.86%. The V gene's germline CDR1 is SGHRS and CDR2 YFSETQ. V was cut by 4 bases and J by 2 bases, with 18 bases left in between. CDR3 length: 16 residues. The cohort comprised adults aged about 18 to 89 years residing in around 25 US areas. Researchers sorted participants into cohorts using their self-reported clinical history.

The rearrangement links TRBV5-1 to TRBJ1-2; maybe TRBD1 (5 bases). The clonotype comes from a woman in her forties who had been exposed to COVID-19. Source material: PBMCs or T cells enriched from blood (not recorded which). The CDR3 loop reads CASSTNSRDSNYGYTF. The CDR3 DNA reads as TGCGCCAGCAGCACAAACTCCAGGGACTCGAACTATGGCTACACCTTC.